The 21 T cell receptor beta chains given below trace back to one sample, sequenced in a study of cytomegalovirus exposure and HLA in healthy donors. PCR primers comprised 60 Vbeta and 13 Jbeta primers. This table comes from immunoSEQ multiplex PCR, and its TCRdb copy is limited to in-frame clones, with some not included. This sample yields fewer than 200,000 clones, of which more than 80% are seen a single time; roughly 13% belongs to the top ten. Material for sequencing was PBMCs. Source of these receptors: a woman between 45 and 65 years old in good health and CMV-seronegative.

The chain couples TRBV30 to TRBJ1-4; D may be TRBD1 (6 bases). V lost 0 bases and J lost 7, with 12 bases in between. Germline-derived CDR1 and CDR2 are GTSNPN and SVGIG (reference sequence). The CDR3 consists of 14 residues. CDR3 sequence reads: CAWSVGGESEKLFF. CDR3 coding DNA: TGTGCCTGGAGTGTAGGGGGAGAAAGTGAAAAACTGTTTTTT.

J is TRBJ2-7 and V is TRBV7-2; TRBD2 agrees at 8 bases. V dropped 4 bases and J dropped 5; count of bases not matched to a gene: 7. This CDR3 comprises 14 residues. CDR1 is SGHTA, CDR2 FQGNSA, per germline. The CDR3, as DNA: TGTGCCAGCAGCTCCCCGGGGGGGCTTAACGAGCAGTACTTC. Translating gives CASSSPGGLNEQYF. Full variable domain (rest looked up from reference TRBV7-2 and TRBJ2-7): GAGVSQSPSNKVTEKGKDVELRCDPISGHTALYWYRQSLGQGLEFLIYFQGNSAPDKSGLPSDRFSAERTGGSVSTLTIQRTQQEDSAVYLCASSSPGGLNEQYFGPGTRLTVT.

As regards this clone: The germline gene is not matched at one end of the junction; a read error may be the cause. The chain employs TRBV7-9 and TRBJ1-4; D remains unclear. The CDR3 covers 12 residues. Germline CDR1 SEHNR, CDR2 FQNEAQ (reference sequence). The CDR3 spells CSSSLGGEKLFF. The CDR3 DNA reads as TGTTCCAGCAGCCTCGGAGGTGAAAAACTGTTTTTT.

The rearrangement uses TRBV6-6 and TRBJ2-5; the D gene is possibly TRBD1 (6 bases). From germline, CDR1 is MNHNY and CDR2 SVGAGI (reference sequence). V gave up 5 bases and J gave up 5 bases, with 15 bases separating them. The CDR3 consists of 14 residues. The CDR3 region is CASSLSGTLETQYF. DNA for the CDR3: TGTGCCAGCAGTCTATCCGGGACATTGGAGACCCAGTACTTC.

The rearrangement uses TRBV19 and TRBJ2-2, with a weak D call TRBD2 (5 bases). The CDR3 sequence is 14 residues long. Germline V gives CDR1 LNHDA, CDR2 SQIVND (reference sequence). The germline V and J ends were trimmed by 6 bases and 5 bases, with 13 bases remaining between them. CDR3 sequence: CASRRGESTGELFF. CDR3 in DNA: TGTGCCAGTAGACGGGGTGAATCTACCGGGGAGCTGTTTTTT.

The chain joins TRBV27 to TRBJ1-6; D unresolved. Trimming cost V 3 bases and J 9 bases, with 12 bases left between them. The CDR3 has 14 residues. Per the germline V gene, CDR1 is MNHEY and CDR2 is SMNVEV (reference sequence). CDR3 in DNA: TGTGCCAGCAGTTTGTCGGCCTCGGGTTCACCCCTCCACTTT. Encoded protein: CASSLSASGSPLHF.

The DNA for the CDR3 is TGTGCCAGCAGTTCGGGACTAGCGGGGGGGAGGGGCACAGATACGCAGTATTTT. Amino acids: CASSSGLAGGRGTDTQYF. This chain uses TRBV13 with TRBJ2-3; TRBD2 matches 16 bases. The CDR3 has 18 residues. Losses at the gene ends were 6 bases for V and 1 base for J; bases not matched to a gene: 7. Germline V gives CDR1 PRHDT, CDR2 FYEKMQ (reference sequence).

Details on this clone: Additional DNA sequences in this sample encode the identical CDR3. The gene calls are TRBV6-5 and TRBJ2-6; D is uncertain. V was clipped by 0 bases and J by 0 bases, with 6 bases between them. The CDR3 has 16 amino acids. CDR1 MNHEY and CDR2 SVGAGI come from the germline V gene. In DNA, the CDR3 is TGTGCCAGCAGTTACTCTGGCCTCTCTGGGGCCAACGTCCTGACTTTC. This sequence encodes CASSYSGLSGANVLTF.

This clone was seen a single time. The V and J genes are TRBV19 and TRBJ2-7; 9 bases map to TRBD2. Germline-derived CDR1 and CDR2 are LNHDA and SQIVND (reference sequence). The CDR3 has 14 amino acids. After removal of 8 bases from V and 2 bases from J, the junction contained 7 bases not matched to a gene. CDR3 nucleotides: TGTGCCAGTGCCACCGGGACTAGCCCCTACGAGCAGTACTTC. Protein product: CASATGTSPYEQYF. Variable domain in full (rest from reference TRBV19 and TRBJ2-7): DGGITQSPKYLFRKEGQNVTLSCEQNLNHDAMYWYRQDPGQGLRLIYYSQIVNDFQKGDIAEGYSVSREKKESFPLTVTSAQKNPTAFYLCASATGTSPYEQYFGPGTRLTVT.

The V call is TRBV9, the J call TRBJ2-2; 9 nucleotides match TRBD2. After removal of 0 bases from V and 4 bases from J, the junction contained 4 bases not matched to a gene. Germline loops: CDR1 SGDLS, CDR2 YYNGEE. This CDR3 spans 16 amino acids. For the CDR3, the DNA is TGTGCCAGCAGCGTAGCTAGCGGGGCAGCCACCGGGGAGCTGTTTTTT. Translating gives CASSVASGAATGELFF.

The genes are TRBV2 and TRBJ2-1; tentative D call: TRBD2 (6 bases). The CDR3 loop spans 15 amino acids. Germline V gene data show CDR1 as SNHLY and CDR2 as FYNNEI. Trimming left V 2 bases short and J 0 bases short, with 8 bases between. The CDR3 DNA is TGTGCCAGCAGTGAATACGGGAGCTCCTACAATGAGCAGTTCTTC. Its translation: CASSEYGSSYNEQFF. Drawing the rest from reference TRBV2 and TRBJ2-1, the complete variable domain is EPEVTQTPSHQVTQMGQEVILRCVPISNHLYFYWYRQILGQKVEFLVSFYNNEISEKSEIFDDQFSVERPDGSNFTLKIRSTKLEDSAMYFCASSEYGSSYNEQFFGPGTRLTVL.

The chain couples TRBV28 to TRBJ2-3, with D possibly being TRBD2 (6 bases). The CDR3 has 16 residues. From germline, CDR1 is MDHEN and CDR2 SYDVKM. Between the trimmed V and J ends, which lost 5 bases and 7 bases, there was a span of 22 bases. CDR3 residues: CASSAPGLGIENTQYF. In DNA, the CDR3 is TGTGCCAGCAGTGCCCCGGGACTCGGTATCGAAAATACGCAGTATTTT.

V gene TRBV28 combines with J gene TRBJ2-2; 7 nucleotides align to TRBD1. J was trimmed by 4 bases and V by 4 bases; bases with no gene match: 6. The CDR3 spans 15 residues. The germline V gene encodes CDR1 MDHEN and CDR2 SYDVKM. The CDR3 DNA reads TGTGCCAGCAGTTGGACAGGTGTTGGCACCGGGGAGCTGTTTTTT. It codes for CASSWTGVGTGELFF.

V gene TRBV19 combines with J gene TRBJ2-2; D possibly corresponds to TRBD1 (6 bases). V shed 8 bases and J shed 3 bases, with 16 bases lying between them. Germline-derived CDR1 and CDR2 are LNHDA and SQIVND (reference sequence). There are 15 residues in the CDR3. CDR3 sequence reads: CASGDRQVYTGELFF. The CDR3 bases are TGTGCCAGTGGGGACCGACAGGTCTACACCGGGGAGCTGTTTTTT.

The CDR3 spells CATSMPGPAARDEQYF. The DNA for the CDR3 is TGTGCCACCAGCATGCCAGGTCCGGCGGCGCGGGACGAGCAGTACTTC. The chain recombines TRBV15 with TRBJ2-7; tentative D call: TRBD2 (5 bases). Trimming cost V 4 bases and J 5 bases, with 21 bases left between them. Germline V gene lookup returns CDR1 LNHNV and CDR2 YYDKDF (reference sequence). The CDR3 loop spans 16 amino acids.

The CDR3 reads CASSRGTGDTEAFF. In DNA form, the CDR3 reads TGTGCCAGTTCCAGGGGGACAGGAGACACTGAAGCTTTCTTT. V is TRBV28 and J is TRBJ1-1, with 8 bases identical to TRBD1. Trimming cost V 9 bases and J 3 bases; bases outside gene matches: 9. Germline loops: CDR1 MDHEN, CDR2 SYDVKM. CDR3 size: 14 residues. The full variable domain, completed using reference TRBV28 and TRBJ1-1, is DVKVTQSSRYLVKRTGEKVFLECVQDMDHENMFWYRQDPGLGLRLIYFSYDVKMKEKGDIPEGYSVSREKKERFSLILESASTNQTSMYLCASSRGTGDTEAFFGQGTRLTVV.

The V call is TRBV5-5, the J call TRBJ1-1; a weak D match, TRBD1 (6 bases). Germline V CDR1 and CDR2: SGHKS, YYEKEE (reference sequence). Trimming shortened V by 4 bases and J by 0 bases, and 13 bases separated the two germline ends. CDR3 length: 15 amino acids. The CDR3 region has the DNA TGTGCCAGCAGCGACAGGACGGCAATGAACACTGAAGCTTTCTTT. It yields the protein CASSDRTAMNTEAFF.

The CDR3 bases are TGTGCCAGCAGCTTTACGGTGAATTCACCCCTCCACTTT. Translation: CASSFTVNSPLHF. The chain is built from TRBV5-4 and TRBJ1-6; D remains ambiguous. The CDR3 runs to 13 residues. CDR1 is SGHNT and CDR2 is YYREEE in the germline V gene (reference sequence). Trimming took 2 bases from V and 7 from J, leaving 7 bases between them. Full variable domain (remainder filled in from reference TRBV5-4 and TRBJ1-6): ETGVTQSPTHLIKTRGQQVTLRCSSQSGHNTVSWYQQALGQGPQFIFQYYREEENGRGNFPPRFSGLQFPNYSSELNVNALELDDSALYLCASSFTVNSPLHFGNGTRLTVT.

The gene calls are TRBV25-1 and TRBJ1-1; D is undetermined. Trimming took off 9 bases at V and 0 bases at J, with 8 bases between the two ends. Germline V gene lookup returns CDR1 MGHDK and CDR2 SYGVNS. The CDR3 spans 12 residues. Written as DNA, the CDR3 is TGTGCCAGTGAGGATGTGAACACTGAAGCTTTCTTT. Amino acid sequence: CASEDVNTEAFF.

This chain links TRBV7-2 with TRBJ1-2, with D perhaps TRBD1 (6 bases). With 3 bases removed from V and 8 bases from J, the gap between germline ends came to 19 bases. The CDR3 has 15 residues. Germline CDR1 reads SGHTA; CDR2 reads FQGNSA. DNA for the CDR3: TGTGCCAGCAGCTTGACGCCAGGGGCGGAGCGGGGCTACACCTTC. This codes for CASSLTPGAERGYTF. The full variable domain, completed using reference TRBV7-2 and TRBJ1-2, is GAGVSQSPSNKVTEKGKDVELRCDPISGHTALYWYRQSLGQGLEFLIYFQGNSAPDKSGLPSDRFSAERTGGSVSTLTIQRTQQEDSAVYLCASSLTPGAERGYTFGSGTRLTVV.

The CDR3 protein is CASSSPGLAGGYNEQFF. The CDR3 DNA reads as TGTGCCAGCAGTTCCCCCGGACTAGCGGGAGGGTACAATGAGCAGTTCTTC. The chain combines TRBV27 with TRBJ2-1; 15 nucleotides align to TRBD2. J was trimmed by 4 bases and V by 4 bases; bases with no gene match: 5. Germline V gives CDR1 MNHEY, CDR2 SMNVEV (reference sequence). This CDR3 has 17 residues.